The 23 T cell receptor beta chains below all came from one sample that was sequenced in a study of T cell changes during pregnancy in multiple sclerosis. Profiled with immunoSEQ multiplex PCR; TCRdb holds only in-frame clones, not every one. The profile shows more than 70,000 clones, 91% of them singletons. The sample consisted of peripheral blood, taken before pregnancy. Receptors originate from a female donor with multiple sclerosis, enrolled in a pregnancy study.

V is TRBV14 and J is TRBJ2-2; D gene ambiguous. The CDR3 covers 12 residues. The V gene's germline CDR1 is SGHDN and CDR2 FVKESK. The V gene lost 1 base and the J gene lost 7 bases, with 4 bases spanning the gap. CDR3 residues: CASSQALGELFF. DNA for the CDR3: TGTGCCAGCAGCCAAGCCCTCGGGGAGCTGTTTTTT. Together with reference TRBV14 and TRBJ2-2, the CDR3 gives the full variable domain: EAGVTQFPSHSVIEKGQTVTLRCDPISGHDNLYWYRRVMGKEIKFLLHFVKESKQDESGMPNNRFLAERTGGTYSTLKVQPAELEDSGVYFCASSQALGELFFGEGSRLTVL.

V is TRBV5-1 and J is TRBJ1-5, with D uncertain. V lost 0 bases and J lost 2, with 9 bases in between. Germline CDR1 SGHRS, CDR2 YFSETQ. The CDR3 runs 15 residues. As DNA, the CDR3 is TGCGCCAGCAGCTTGGACCCCGGGGGCAATCAGCCCCAGCATTTT. It is translated as CASSLDPGGNQPQHF.

CDR3 DNA: TGTGCCAGTAGTATGAGTAGGGGGACGTACGAAAAACTGTTTTTT. Protein: CASSMSRGTYEKLFF. The chain is built from TRBV19 and TRBJ1-4; D is perhaps TRBD1 (6 bases). The CDR3 loop spans 15 amino acids. Germline CDR1 and CDR2: LNHDA and SQIVND (reference sequence). Trimming pared 3 bases from V and 8 bases from J, leaving 16 bases between.

V is TRBV18 and J is TRBJ2-3; 7 bases map to TRBD2. The J segment lost 12 bases and the V segment lost 3 bases, leaving 9 bases of the junction unmatched. The CDR3 totals 13 residues. Germline CDR1 and CDR2: KGHSH and LQKENI. CDR3 residues: CASSPQLARDQYF. The DNA of the CDR3 is TGTGCCAGCTCACCCCAACTAGCGAGGGACCAGTATTTT.

V gene TRBV5-1 combines with J gene TRBJ2-1, with a possible D match to TRBD2 (7 bases). V was shortened by 2 bases and J by 7 bases, with 22 bases between the two germline ends. Per germline, CDR1 SGHRS and CDR2 YFSETQ. The CDR3 covers 17 residues. Here the CDR3 DNA reads TGCGCCAGCAGCTTTAACTTCGGGGGGCACGGAGGAAATGAGCAGTTCTTC. This sequence encodes CASSFNFGGHGGNEQFF.

The rearrangement uses TRBV4-2 and TRBJ1-1; D not certain. Deletions cut 3 bases from V and 2 bases from J, with 10 bases between. The CDR3 spans 14 residues. The germline V gene encodes CDR1 LGHNA and CDR2 YNFKEQ. CDR3 amino acids: CASSHREHNTEAFF. The CDR3 DNA reads TGTGCCAGCAGCCATCGCGAGCATAACACTGAAGCTTTCTTT.

The chain recombines TRBV19 with TRBJ2-1; 10 nucleotides align to TRBD2. This CDR3 is 16 amino acids long. Looked up from germline, CDR1 is LNHDA and CDR2 is SQIVND (reference sequence). Trimming removed 4 bases from V and 5 bases from J; junction bases left unmatched: 8. The CDR3 reads CASSTSSGGRNNEQFF. The CDR3 DNA reads TGTGCCAGTAGTACCAGTAGCGGGGGGAGGAACAATGAGCAGTTCTTC.

The rearrangement joins TRBV7-2 to TRBJ2-5; TRBD2 is a possible D gene (6 bases). CDR1 and CDR2 from the germline V gene are SGHTA and FQGNSA. The CDR3 is 16 amino acids. V was trimmed by 5 bases and J by 5 bases, leaving 21 bases between them. Here the CDR3 reads CASSHSALRAGETQYF. The DNA for the CDR3 is TGTGCCAGCAGCCACTCGGCCCTCCGGGCGGGGGAGACCCAGTACTTC.

The chain employs TRBV7-8 and TRBJ2-1, with TRBD1 matching 7 bases. The CDR3 sequence is 15 residues long. Germline CDR1 reads SGHVS; CDR2 reads FQNEAQ. With 3 bases clipped from V and 5 bases from J, the junction kept 7 bases outside the gene matches. The CDR3 coding sequence is TGTGCCAGCAGCTTTCAGCAGGGACAGAACAATGAGCAGTTCTTC. Translating it yields CASSFQQGQNNEQFF.

This clone was found once. J is TRBJ2-7 and V is TRBV6-6; D is uncertain. This CDR3 contains 13 residues. The germline V gene encodes CDR1 MNHNY and CDR2 SVGAGI (reference sequence). V lost 0 bases and J lost 5, with 8 bases in between. CDR3 DNA sequence: TGTGCCAGCAGTTACTCCTCTCCCCACGAGCAGTACTTC. Encoded protein: CASSYSSPHEQYF.

The V call is TRBV25-1, the J call TRBJ2-2; perhaps TRBD1 as D (6 bases). V gave up 7 bases and J gave up 1 base, with 7 bases separating them. Germline V gene sequence: CDR1 MGHDK, CDR2 SYGVNS. The CDR3 sequence is 13 residues long. The CDR3, as DNA: TGTGCCAGCAAAGGGGGGAACACCGGGGAGCTGTTTTTT. Amino acid sequence: CASKGGNTGELFF.

The V call is TRBV9, the J call TRBJ2-1; 9 bases are a match to TRBD2. J was trimmed by 4 bases and V by 0 bases; bases with no gene match: 11. The CDR3 contains 18 residues. Germline lookup yields CDR1 SGDLS and CDR2 YYNGEE. In DNA form, the CDR3 reads TGTGCCAGCAGCGTAGCTAGGCTAGCGGGGTGGATTTACAATGAGCAGTTCTTC. Its translation: CASSVARLAGWIYNEQFF.

This sequence joins TRBV28 and TRBJ1-2, with D perhaps matching TRBD1 (6 bases). CDR1 is MDHEN, CDR2 SYDVKM, per germline. This CDR3 has 12 residues. The ends were cut back, 5 bases at V and 8 bases at J, with 12 bases in the middle. This CDR3 reads CASSLRGNGYTF. CDR3 coding DNA: TGTGCCAGCAGTCTTAGGGGGAACGGCTACACCTTC.

This clone has just one count. V usage is TRBV5-1 and J usage is TRBJ2-5, with unresolved D. This CDR3 region has 13 residues. V shed 0 bases and J shed 5 bases, with 8 bases lying between them. Germline V CDR1 and CDR2: SGHRS, YFSETQ. The CDR3, as DNA: TGCGCCAGCAGCTTGGCAGGCCTGGAGACCCAGTACTTC. It yields the protein CASSLAGLETQYF. Based on the CDR3 plus reference TRBV5-1 and TRBJ2-5, the full variable domain is KAGVTQTPRYLIKTRGQQVTLSCSPISGHRSVSWYQQTPGQGLQFLFEYFSETQRNKGNFPGRFSGRQFSNSRSEMNVSTLELGDSALYLCASSLAGLETQYFGPGTRLLVL.

The rearrangement uses TRBV7-9 and TRBJ1-1; perhaps TRBD1 as D (5 bases). Trimming shortened V by 3 bases and J by 7 bases, and 18 bases separated the two germline ends. Germline-derived CDR1 and CDR2 are SEHNR and FQNEAQ (reference sequence). This CDR3 is 15 amino acids long. The CDR3 DNA follows: TGTGCCAGCAGCTTCGGGGGACCGGGGTACGATGAAGCTTTCTTT. The encoded protein is CASSFGGPGYDEAFF.

This clone was detected once. The chain has TRBV27 and TRBJ2-7; 8 nucleotides line up with TRBD2. The CDR3 contains 16 residues. The ends lost 5 bases at V and 2 bases at J; junction bases unmatched: 11. The V gene's germline CDR1 is MNHEY and CDR2 SMNVEV (reference sequence). The CDR3 region has the DNA TGTGCCAGCAGTGCTTCGAGGGTAGCGGGAACCTACGAGCAGTACTTC. Encoded protein: CASSASRVAGTYEQYF.

The rearrangement links TRBV30 to TRBJ2-7; 7 bases are shared with TRBD2. The ends lost 4 bases at V and 4 bases at J; junction bases unmatched: 10. The CDR3 is made up of 14 amino acids. Per the germline V gene, CDR1 is GTSNPN and CDR2 is SVGIG (reference sequence). CDR3: CAWMYVGGPYEQYF. The CDR3 region has the DNA TGTGCCTGGATGTACGTGGGAGGGCCTTACGAGCAGTACTTC.

The chain combines TRBV4-2 with TRBJ2-3, with 14 bases fitting TRBD2. Germline lookup yields CDR1 LGHNA and CDR2 YNFKEQ. This CDR3 comprises 18 residues. Trimming removed 4 bases from V and 0 bases from J; junction bases left unmatched: 6. The CDR3 sequence is CASSRGGLAGGSTDTQYF. CDR3 nucleotides: TGTGCCAGCAGCCGGGGAGGACTAGCGGGGGGTAGCACAGATACGCAGTATTTT.

This clone was observed a few times. The chain employs TRBV27 and TRBJ1-6; tentative D call: TRBD1 (6 bases). The ends were cut back, 3 bases at V and 10 bases at J, with 13 bases in the middle. The CDR3 has 14 residues. Germline V lookup: CDR1 MNHEY, CDR2 SMNVEV (reference sequence). In nucleotides, the CDR3 is TGTGCCAGCAGTTTCGGGGGGGCTAAGTCACCCCTCCACTTT. Translated: CASSFGGAKSPLHF.

This clone was found once. The V and J genes are TRBV27 and TRBJ2-7; tentative D call: TRBD1 (7 bases). The CDR3 is 14 residues long. V was pared by 10 bases and J by 7 bases, with 23 bases between. Looked up from germline, CDR1 is MNHEY and CDR2 is SMNVEV (reference sequence). The DNA for the CDR3 is TGTGCCACCATCAGCATAGGGGGCGCGGGGGAGCAGTACTTC. This encodes CATISIGGAGEQYF.

The V and J genes are TRBV5-4 and TRBJ2-5; D gene uncertain. V shed 0 bases and J shed 5 bases, with 5 bases lying between them. Germline V gene lookup returns CDR1 SGHNT and CDR2 YYREEE (reference sequence). The CDR3 covers 12 residues. This chain's CDR3 is CASSLASETQYF. The CDR3 nucleotides read TGTGCCAGCAGCTTGGCCAGTGAGACCCAGTACTTC.

The V and J genes are TRBV5-6 and TRBJ1-2; D remains unclear. The V gene lost 2 bases and the J gene lost 0 bases, with 17 bases spanning the gap. The length of the CDR3 is 17 residues. The germline V gene encodes CDR1 SGHDT and CDR2 YYEEEE. CDR3 nucleotide sequence: TGTGCCAGCAGCTTCGAGGCCCTTACCTCAACTAACTATGGCTACACCTTC. Translation: CASSFEALTSTNYGYTF.

The chain links TRBV18 to TRBJ2-2; 7 bases align to TRBD2. The CDR3 has 17 residues. Per germline, CDR1 KGHSH and CDR2 LQKENI. Losses at the gene ends were 2 bases for V and 0 bases for J; bases not matched to a gene: 6. CDR3 in amino acids: CASSPELGLTNTGELFF. CDR3 DNA: TGTGCCAGCTCACCAGAGTTGGGACTAACGAACACCGGGGAGCTGTTTTTT.